These T cell receptor beta chains were read from a single sample in a study of PD-1 blockade in classical Hodgkin lymphoma. Produced via immunoSEQ multiplex PCR; TCRdb's table is partial and in-frame only. Seen here are approximately 100,000 clones, 80% to 90% observed once, and the top ten hold about 6.1%. Sequencing was performed on peripheral blood mononuclear cells (PBMCs), taken before the second cycle of nivolumab. All receptors derive from a human donor with classical Hodgkin lymphoma. Each CDR3 is given with its conserved first and last residue. D genes are given only for firm matches. Clone size, where shown, is once, few, many, or a class for clones that have expanded.

size | J | V | length | D | CDR3 | DNA
once | TRBJ2-5 | TRBV9 | 15 | NA | CASSVALRDQETQYF | TGTGCCAGCAGCGTAGCTTTAAGGGATCAAGAGACCCAGTACTTC
NA | TRBJ1-1 | TRBV6-6 | 16 | TRBD1 | CASSFPPDRGNTEAFF | TGTGCCAGCAGTTTCCCACCGGACAGGGGTAACACTGAAGCTTTCTTT
NA | TRBJ2-7 | TRBV10-3 | 13 | NA | CAIRAGTLYEQYF | TGTGCCATCAGGGCAGGGACTCTCTACGAGCAGTACTTC
NA | TRBJ1-4 | TRBV14 | 15 | TRBD1 | CASSQYRGTNEKLFF | TGTGCCAGCAGCCAGTACAGGGGAACTAATGAAAAACTGTTTTTT
NA | TRBJ2-3 | TRBV11-3 | 14 | NA | CASSPEGGADTQYF | TGTGCCAGCAGCCCCGAGGGGGGGGCAGATACGCAGTATTTT
once | TRBJ2-7 | TRBV2 | 12 | NA | CASRAWSGEQYF | TGTGCCAGCCGAGCATGGAGTGGCGAGCAGTACTTC
NA | TRBJ1-1 | TRBV27 | 13 | NA | CASRLLMNTEAFF | TGTGCCAGCAGGTTACTTATGAACACTGAAGCTTTCTTT
once | TRBJ2-6 | TRBV19 | 15 | NA | CASSIRGAGANVLTF | TGTGCCAGTAGTATAAGAGGGGCCGGGGCCAACGTCCTGACTTTC
NA | TRBJ2-6 | TRBV5-1 | 18 | NA | CASSPIWGTDSGANVLTF | TGCGCCAGCAGCCCAATCTGGGGGACGGACTCTGGGGCCAACGTCCTGACTTTC
NA | TRBJ1-3 | TRBV19 | 18 | NA | CASKRTGGGLNSGNTIYF | TGTGCCAGCAAGAGAACCGGGGGGGGCCTGAACTCTGGAAACACCATATATTTT
NA | TRBJ1-3 | TRBV5-1 | 16 | TRBD1 | CASTLPGQASGNTIYF | TGCGCCAGCACCCTCCCGGGACAGGCCTCTGGAAACACCATATATTTT
NA | TRBJ2-7 | TRBV6-5 | 15 | NA | CASSVGVLGTYEQYF | TGTGCCAGCAGTGTGGGAGTCCTAGGGACCTACGAGCAGTACTTC
NA | TRBJ2-1 | TRBV7-9 | 17 | NA | CASSLVGRDEGYNEQFF | TGTGCCAGCAGCTTAGTTGGCAGGGACGAGGGCTACAATGAGCAGTTCTTC
NA | TRBJ1-2 | TRBV6-5 | 15 | NA | CASSYGRTPNYGYTF | TGTGCCAGCAGTTACGGGAGGACACCGAACTATGGCTACACCTTC
NA | TRBJ1-5 | TRBV5-6 | 13 | NA | CASSLSRDQPQHF | TGTGCCAGCAGCTTGTCAAGGGATCAGCCCCAGCATTTT
NA | TRBJ1-2 | TRBV27 | 13 | NA | CASSLGQPYGYTF | TGTGCCAGCAGTTTAGGACAGCCCTATGGCTACACCTTC
NA | TRBJ2-4 | TRBV7-3 | 13 | TRBD2 | CASSHPGEGIQYF | TGTGCCAGCAGCCACCCCGGGGAGGGCATTCAGTACTTC
once | TRBJ2-2 | TRBV27 | 16 | TRBD2 | CASTSSGGSNTGELFF | TGTGCCAGCACGTCGAGCGGGGGCTCGAACACCGGGGAGCTGTTTTTT
NA | TRBJ2-3 | TRBV7-9 | 15 | NA | CASSPPGRSTDTQYF | TGTGCCAGCAGCCCTCCCGGGCGGAGCACAGATACGCAGTATTTT
NA | TRBJ2-1 | TRBV7-7 | 15 | TRBD2 | CASSLGGGSYNEQFF | TGTGCCAGCAGCTTAGGGGGGGGCTCCTACAATGAGCAGTTCTTC
NA | TRBJ1-1 | TRBV2 | 16 | NA | CASSPPPELMNTEAFF | TGTGCCAGCAGTCCCCCCCCGGAACTAATGAACACTGAAGCTTTCTTT
few | TRBJ1-4 | TRBV14 | 15 | NA | CASSQDHRGSEKLFF | TGTGCCAGCAGCCAAGATCACCGGGGCAGTGAAAAACTGTTTTTT
NA | TRBJ1-4 | TRBV7-9 | 18 | TRBD1 | CASSLKRAGTGINEKLFF | TGTGCCAGCAGCTTAAAACGGGCGGGGACAGGTATCAATGAAAAACTGTTTTTT
NA | TRBJ2-5 | TRBV6-5 | 15 | NA | CASSSSYGVFETQYF | TGTGCCAGCAGTTCCTCCTATGGGGTTTTTGAGACCCAGTACTTC
NA | TRBJ2-7 | TRBV11-2 | 15 | NA | CASSLGGTRSYEQYF | TGTGCCAGCAGCTTAGGGGGGACTCGCTCCTACGAGCAGTACTTC
NA | TRBJ2-1 | TRBV29-1 | 15 | TRBD2 | CSVEVAGVGNNEQFF | TGCAGCGTTGAGGTGGCGGGGGTCGGAAACAATGAGCAGTTCTTC
few | TRBJ1-6 | TRBV5-1 | 14 | TRBD1 | CASSVQGEQSPLHF | TGCGCCAGCAGCGTACAGGGGGAACAGTCACCCCTCCACTTT
NA | TRBJ2-1 | TRBV2 | 14 | NA | CASSGRGGSNEQFF | TGTGCCAGCAGTGGTCGTGGCGGCAGCAATGAGCAGTTCTTC
NA | TRBJ2-3 | TRBV2 | 18 | NA | CASSESKVFGVFGDTQYF | TGTGCCAGCAGTGAAAGCAAGGTTTTCGGAGTTTTCGGGGATACGCAGTATTTT
NA | TRBJ2-5 | TRBV5-1 | 13 | TRBD1 | CASSIGQVETQYF | TGCGCCAGCAGCATTGGACAGGTGGAGACCCAGTACTTC
NA | TRBJ2-5 | TRBV7-9 | 13 | NA | CASSPRVEETQYF | TGTGCCAGCAGCCCCAGGGTCGAAGAGACCCAGTACTTC
NA | TRBJ1-1 | TRBV6-1 | 13 | TRBD1 | CASSKGAETEAFF | TGTGCCAGCAGTAAGGGGGCTGAGACTGAAGCTTTCTTT
NA | TRBJ2-5 | TRBV2 | 14 | NA | CASILPGLQETQYF | TGTGCCAGCATTTTACCGGGACTCCAAGAGACCCAGTACTTC
NA | TRBJ2-1 | TRBV7-2 | 15 | NA | CASSLARQVNNEQFF | TGTGCCAGCAGCTTAGCGCGACAGGTCAACAATGAGCAGTTCTTC
NA | TRBJ2-7 | TRBV7-6 | 15 | NA | CASSLGRGVTYEQYF | TGTGCCAGCAGCTTAGGAAGGGGGGTGACCTACGAGCAGTACTTC
few | TRBJ2-7 | TRBV2 | 13 | NA | CASSSGPLGEQYF | TGTGCCAGCAGTTCCGGCCCCTTAGGGGAGCAGTACTTC
NA | TRBJ2-7 | TRBV4-1 | 13 | NA | CASAQDRSYEQYF | TGCGCCAGCGCCCAGGACAGAAGCTACGAGCAGTACTTC
few | TRBJ2-7 | TRBV6-5 | 15 | NA | CASSYSGGSSYEQYF | TGTGCCAGCAGTTACTCGGGGGGAAGCTCCTACGAGCAGTACTTC
NA | TRBJ1-6 | TRBV11-2 | 14 | NA | CASSQGPGSSPLHF | TGTGCCAGCAGCCAAGGCCCGGGTTCTTCACCCCTCCACTTT
NA | TRBJ2-7 | TRBV20-1 | 11 | NA | CSARDSYEQYF | TGCAGTGCTAGAGACAGCTACGAGCAGTACTTC
NA | TRBJ1-2 | TRBV7-9 | 14 | NA | CASPSRGRAGGYTF | TGTGCCAGCCCCTCAAGGGGTAGAGCCGGTGGCTACACCTTC
NA | TRBJ2-7 | TRBV5-4 | 12 | NA | CASSIEGYEQYF | TGTGCCAGCAGCATCGAAGGCTACGAGCAGTACTTC
NA | TRBJ2-3 | TRBV6-5 | 14 | NA | CASSYDGEADTQYF | TGTGCCAGCAGTTACGACGGGGAGGCAGATACGCAGTATTTT
NA | TRBJ2-7 | TRBV18 | 16 | NA | CASSPLSGGHVYEQYF | TGTGCCAGCTCACCACTTTCAGGGGGGCATGTATACGAGCAGTACTTC
NA | TRBJ1-1 | TRBV7-9 | 12 | TRBD1 | CASSRGDRGAFF | TGTGCCAGCAGCCGGGGGGACAGGGGAGCTTTCTTT
NA | TRBJ1-2 | TRBV5-6 | 14 | NA | CASSFMRSEYGYTF | TGTGCCAGCAGCTTTATGCGCAGCGAGTATGGCTACACCTTC
NA | TRBJ1-6 | TRBV2 | 15 | NA | CASTLGAVRDSPLHF | TGTGCCAGCACCCTCGGGGCGGTACGTGATTCACCCCTCCACTTT
NA | TRBJ2-7 | TRBV6-5 | 14 | TRBD1 | CASSYYDRAHEQYF | TGTGCCAGCAGTTACTACGACAGGGCCCACGAGCAGTACTTC
NA | TRBJ1-2 | TRBV4-2 | 13 | NA | CASSQEGSYGYTF | TGTGCCAGCAGCCAAGAAGGGTCCTATGGCTACACCTTC
NA | TRBJ1-2 | TRBV27 | 16 | NA | CASSPRPGGVYYGYTF | TGTGCCAGCAGTCCCCGCCCGGGTGGGGTTTACTATGGCTACACCTTC
NA | TRBJ2-1 | TRBV9 | 15 | NA | CASTISDSPYNEQFF | TGTGCCAGCACCATCTCGGATAGCCCCTACAATGAGCAGTTCTTC
NA | TRBJ2-7 | TRBV4-3 | 15 | NA | CASSQEGAFRDEQYF | TGCGCCAGCAGCCAAGAGGGGGCCTTCAGGGACGAGCAGTACTTC
few | TRBJ1-5 | TRBV4-1 | 14 | TRBD1 | CASSPGQGNQPQHF | TGCGCCAGCAGCCCAGGACAGGGCAATCAGCCCCAGCATTTT
NA | TRBJ1-1 | TRBV30 | 15 | TRBD1 | CASRGAGGLNTEAFF | TGTGCCTCCCGAGGGGCAGGGGGCCTGAACACTGAAGCTTTCTTT
NA | TRBJ2-2 | TRBV11-3 | 15 | NA | CASSLAYPNTGELFF | TGTGCCAGCAGCTTAGCTTACCCGAACACCGGGGAGCTGTTTTTT